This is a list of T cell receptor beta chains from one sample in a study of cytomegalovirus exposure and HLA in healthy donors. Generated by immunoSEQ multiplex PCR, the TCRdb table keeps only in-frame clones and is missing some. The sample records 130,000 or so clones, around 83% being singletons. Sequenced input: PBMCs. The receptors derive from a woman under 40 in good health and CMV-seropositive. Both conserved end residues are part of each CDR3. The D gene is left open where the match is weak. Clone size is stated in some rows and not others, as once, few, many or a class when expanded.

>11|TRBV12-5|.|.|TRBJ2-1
CASGDWNEQFF
TGTGCTAGCGGGGACTGGAATGAGCAGTTCTTC
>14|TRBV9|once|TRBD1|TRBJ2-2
CASGPGQGTGELFF
TGTGCCAGCGGACCCGGACAGGGCACCGGGGAGCTGTTTTTT
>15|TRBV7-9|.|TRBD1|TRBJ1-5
CASSSNRGRNQPQHF
TGTGCCAGCAGCTCCAACAGGGGACGCAATCAGCCCCAGCATTTT
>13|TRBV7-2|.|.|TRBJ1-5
CASRGAGDQPQHF
TGTGCCAGCCGCGGGGCAGGCGATCAGCCCCAGCATTTT
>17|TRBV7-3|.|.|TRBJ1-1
CASSLIAVTAGDTEAFF
TGTGCCAGCAGCTTAATTGCAGTCACCGCCGGGGACACTGAGGCTTTCTTT
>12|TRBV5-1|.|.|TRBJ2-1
CASSLATHEQFF
TGCGCCAGCAGCTTGGCCACACATGAGCAGTTCTTC
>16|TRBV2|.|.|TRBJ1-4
CASSPAPAGFNEKLFF
TGTGCCAGCAGCCCGGCCCCTGCGGGATTTAATGAAAAACTGTTTTTT
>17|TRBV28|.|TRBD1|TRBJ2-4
CASSRDTGGRTKNIQYF
TGTGCCAGCAGCCGGGATACAGGGGGCCGGACCAAAAACATTCAGTACTTC
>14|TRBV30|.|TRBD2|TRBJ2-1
CAWSVGAGGYEQFF
TGTGCCTGGAGTGTAGGAGCGGGGGGCTATGAGCAGTTCTTC
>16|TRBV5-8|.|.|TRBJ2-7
CASSFGGQVNTYEQYF
TGTGCCAGCAGCTTTGGAGGGCAGGTCAATACCTACGAGCAGTACTTC
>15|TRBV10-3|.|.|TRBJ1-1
CAIRGHPGMNTEAFF
TGTGCCATCAGGGGACACCCGGGGATGAACACTGAAGCTTTCTTT
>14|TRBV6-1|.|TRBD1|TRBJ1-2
CASSELQGSGGYTF
TGTGCCAGCAGTGAACTACAGGGGTCCGGGGGCTACACCTTC
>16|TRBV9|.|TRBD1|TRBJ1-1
CASSRGTGTSVSEAFF
TGTGCCAGCAGCAGAGGGACAGGCACGTCGGTATCTGAAGCTTTCTTT
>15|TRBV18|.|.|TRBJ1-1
CASSAGAVMNTEAFF
TGTGCCAGCTCGGCGGGGGCGGTAATGAACACTGAAGCTTTCTTT
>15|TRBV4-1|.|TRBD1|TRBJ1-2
CASSQLDRETYGYTF
TGCGCCAGCAGCCAATTGGACAGGGAGACCTATGGCTACACCTTC
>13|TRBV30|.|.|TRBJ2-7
CAWSVMLSVEQYF
TGTGCCTGGAGTGTAATGCTATCGGTCGAGCAGTACTTC
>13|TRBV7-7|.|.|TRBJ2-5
CASSNERWETQYF
TGTGCCAGCAGCAACGAACGGTGGGAGACCCAGTACTTC
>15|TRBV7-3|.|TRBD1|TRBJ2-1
CASSSSGGSYNEQFF
TGTGCCAGCAGCTCCTCAGGGGGCTCCTACAATGAGCAGTTCTTC
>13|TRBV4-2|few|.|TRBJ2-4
CASSQELKNIQYF
TGTGCCAGCAGCCAAGAACTGAAAAACATTCAGTACTTC
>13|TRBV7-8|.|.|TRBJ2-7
CASSLGPGDEQYF
TGTGCCAGCAGCCTGGGCCCCGGGGACGAGCAGTACTTC
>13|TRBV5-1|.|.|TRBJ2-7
CASSVPSSYEQYF
TGCGCCAGCAGCGTCCCGAGCTCCTACGAGCAGTACTTC
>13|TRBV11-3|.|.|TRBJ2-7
CASSPIGGGEQYF
TGTGCCAGCAGCCCCATCGGGGGAGGTGAGCAGTACTTC
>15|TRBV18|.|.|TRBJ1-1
CASSPQGVLNTEAFF
TGTGCCAGCTCACCCCAAGGGGTACTGAACACTGAAGCTTTCTTT
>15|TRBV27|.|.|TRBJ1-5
CASSPLQGSNQPQHF
TGTGCCAGCAGCCCACTCCAGGGGAGCAATCAGCCCCAGCATTTT
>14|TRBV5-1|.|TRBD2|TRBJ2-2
CASRTSGSRRELFF
TGCGCCAGCAGGACTAGCGGGTCCCGGAGGGAGCTGTTTTTT
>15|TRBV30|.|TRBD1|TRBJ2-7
CAWSVQGQGNGEQYF
TGTGCCTGGAGTGTACAGGGACAGGGGAATGGCGAGCAGTACTTC
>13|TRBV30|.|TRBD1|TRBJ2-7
CAWSRDRGGEQYF
TGTGCCTGGAGCCGGGACAGGGGCGGGGAGCAGTACTTC
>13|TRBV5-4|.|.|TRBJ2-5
CASSSQTQETQYF
TGTGCCAGCAGCTCACAGACCCAAGAGACCCAGTACTTC
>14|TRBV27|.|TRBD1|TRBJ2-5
CASSSQGAWETQYF
TGTGCCAGCAGTTCACAGGGGGCTTGGGAGACCCAGTACTTC
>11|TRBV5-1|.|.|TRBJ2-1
CASNQGGTPFF
TGCGCCAGCAACCAGGGGGGCACCCCGTTCTTC
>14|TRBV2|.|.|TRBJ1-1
CASSGQAFPYEAFF
TGTGCCAGCAGTGGACAGGCTTTCCCTTATGAAGCTTTCTTT
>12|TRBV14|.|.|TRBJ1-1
CASSQGTAEAFF
TGTGCCAGCAGCCAAGGGACAGCCGAAGCTTTCTTT
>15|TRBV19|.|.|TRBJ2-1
CASAGVGAGYNEQFF
TGTGCCAGCGCAGGGGTGGGGGCGGGTTACAATGAGCAGTTCTTC